Each of the 17 T cell receptor beta chains below was sequenced from the same sample in a study of pediatric ulcerative colitis. TCRdb keeps only in-frame clones here, not all; method: immunoSEQ multiplex PCR. The table includes 30,000 to 45,000 clones, 83% detected once. The sample taken for sequencing was blood. The receptors originated from a girl aged 10 to 17 with moderate ulcerative colitis.

V gene TRBV4-1 combines with J gene TRBJ1-3; 10 bases fit TRBD1. The germline CDR1 and CDR2 sequences are MGHRA and YSYEKL. J gave up 0 bases and V 1 base, and 12 bases lay outside the gene matches. The CDR3 sequence is 20 residues long. The DNA of the CDR3 is TGCGCCAGCAGCCAAGTCTACCTGGGACAGGGGATCATCTCTGGAAACACCATATATTTT. This codes for CASSQVYLGQGIISGNTIYF.

The V and J genes are TRBV7-9 and TRBJ2-1; TRBD2 is a possible D gene (5 bases). CDR1 is SEHNR and CDR2 is FQNEAQ in the germline V gene (reference sequence). The CDR3 is 17 residues long. Trimming removed 0 bases at V and 4 bases at J, with 16 bases between. CDR3 region: CASSLARTHRGYNEQFF. DNA for the CDR3: TGTGCCAGCAGCTTAGCCAGAACCCACAGAGGGTACAATGAGCAGTTCTTC.

V usage is TRBV5-1 and J usage is TRBJ2-3; D ambiguous. This CDR3 is built from 15 residues. Trimming stripped 4 bases from V and 0 bases from J, with 12 bases between. The germline gives CDR1 SGHRS, CDR2 YFSETQ. The CDR3 is CASSTNQASTDTQYF. Here the CDR3 DNA reads TGCGCCAGCAGCACCAACCAGGCTAGCACAGATACGCAGTATTTT.

This chain uses TRBV5-1 with TRBJ1-1, with TRBD1 matching 8 bases. V was pared by 4 bases and J by 0 bases, with 17 bases of the junction left unmatched. The CDR3 has 19 residues. The germline V gene has CDR1 SGHRS and CDR2 YFSETQ. The chain's CDR3 is CASSREAYGQGGMNTEAFF. CDR3 nucleotides: TGCGCCAGCAGCCGAGAGGCCTACGGACAGGGTGGGATGAACACTGAAGCTTTCTTT.

This clone was seen more than once but under ten times. The chain links TRBV25-1 to TRBJ2-1; 15 nucleotides line up with TRBD2. The length of the CDR3 is 16 residues. Losses at the gene ends were 7 bases for V and 7 bases for J; bases not matched to a gene: 8. The germline CDR1 and CDR2 sequences are MGHDK and SYGVNS. For the CDR3, the DNA is TGTGCCAGCACGAGCCCCGGGACTAGCGGGAGGAATGAGCAGTTCTTC. Protein: CASTSPGTSGRNEQFF.

CDR3 bases: TGTGCCAGTAGTAACGGGGGACGGTACAATGAGCAGTTCTTC. This gives the protein CASSNGGRYNEQFF. The chain combines TRBV19 with TRBJ2-1; weak D call: TRBD2 (6 bases). Germline assignment: CDR1 LNHDA and CDR2 SQIVND (reference sequence). V was trimmed by 4 bases and J by 4 bases, leaving 11 bases between them. The CDR3 consists of 14 residues.

The chain recombines TRBV5-6 with TRBJ2-6; D possibly corresponds to TRBD1 (6 bases). Germline assignment: CDR1 SGHDT and CDR2 YYEEEE. Trimming stripped 7 bases from V and 5 bases from J, with 13 bases between. The CDR3 runs 14 residues. The CDR3: CASATGSWANVLTF. DNA for the CDR3: TGTGCCAGCGCAACAGGGTCCTGGGCCAACGTCCTGACTTTC.

CDR3 region: CAWNQGGNQPQHF. CDR3 DNA: TGTGCCTGGAACCAGGGGGGCAATCAGCCCCAGCATTTT. The J gene is TRBJ1-5, the V gene TRBV30; 7 nucleotides align to TRBD1. This CDR3 contains 13 residues. Germline-derived CDR1 and CDR2 are GTSNPN and SVGIG (reference sequence). V was clipped by 4 bases and J by 2 bases; unmatched bases: 2. Full variable domain (missing parts from reference TRBV30 and TRBJ1-5): SQTIHQWPATLVQPVGSPLSLECTVEGTSNPNLYWYRQAAGRGLQLLFYSVGIGQISSEVPQNLSASRPQDRQFILSSKKLLLSDSGFYLCAWNQGGNQPQHFGDGTRLSIL.

This chain links TRBV6-5 with TRBJ1-4, with TRBD1 as a possible D gene (5 bases). There are 15 residues in the CDR3. Germline loops: CDR1 MNHEY, CDR2 SVGAGI. Trimming took 3 bases from V and 7 from J, leaving 15 bases between them. CDR3 sequence (DNA): TGTGCCAGCAGTTATCTCGGGGGGGGAAGTGAAAAACTGTTTTTT. Encoded protein: CASSYLGGGSEKLFF.

This clone was counted only a few times. CDR3 coding DNA: TGCGCCAGCAGCTTTGGGACTAGCGGGAACACCGGGGAGCTGTTTTTT. Its translation: CASSFGTSGNTGELFF. The chain joins TRBV5-1 to TRBJ2-2; 11 positions match TRBD2. The CDR3 contains 16 residues. CDR1 and CDR2 (germline): SGHRS, YFSETQ. V trimming: 2 bases; J trimming: 1 base; junction bases outside the gene matches: 1.

This chain joins TRBV5-5 and TRBJ2-6, with D unclear. Between the trimmed V and J ends, which lost 1 base and 3 bases, there was a span of 5 bases. Germline CDR1 reads SGHKS; CDR2 reads YYEKEE (reference sequence). The CDR3 sequence is 14 residues long. The CDR3 DNA sequence: TGTGCCAGCAGCTTGAATTTTGGGGCCAACGTCCTGACTTTC. Its translation is CASSLNFGANVLTF.

The CDR3 bases are TGTGCCACCCAAAGTAGCACAGATACGCAGTATTTT. Translated: CATQSSTDTQYF. The rearrangement uses TRBV10-3 and TRBJ2-3; D is unclear. Germline values: CDR1 ENHRY, CDR2 SYGVKD. This CDR3 is built from 12 residues. With 10 bases removed from V and 0 bases from J, the gap between germline ends came to 8 bases.

V is TRBV4-3 and J is TRBJ2-7; 9 nucleotides line up with TRBD2. V dropped 1 base and J dropped 4; count of bases not matched to a gene: 8. Germline CDR1 LGHNA, CDR2 YSLEER. The CDR3 is 16 residues long. CDR3 coding DNA: TGCGCCAGCAGCCAAGGGTTCAGCGGGGGGAAATACGAGCAGTACTTC. It codes for CASSQGFSGGKYEQYF.

The chain is built from TRBV6-4 and TRBJ1-2; a weak D match, TRBD1 (6 bases). The CDR3 loop spans 12 amino acids. Trimming removed 5 bases at V and 8 bases at J, with 12 bases between. Looked up from germline, CDR1 is MRHNA and CDR2 is SNTAGT. The CDR3 reads CASSFTGRGYTF. The CDR3 nucleotides read TGTGCCAGCAGTTTCACAGGGCGGGGCTACACCTTC.

The chain has TRBV5-1 and TRBJ2-1; TRBD2 agrees at 14 bases. CDR1 and CDR2 (germline): SGHRS, YFSETQ. There are 19 residues in the CDR3. With 4 bases clipped from V and 8 bases from J, the junction kept 17 bases outside the gene matches. The chain's CDR3 is CASSHDGLAGGSRGDEQFF. DNA for the CDR3: TGCGCCAGCAGCCACGACGGACTAGCGGGAGGATCCCGGGGGGATGAGCAGTTCTTC.

CDR3 sequence (DNA): TGCGCCAGCAGCTTGGGACGGGCTACAACACACACTGAAGCTTTCTTT. It is translated as CASSLGRATTHTEAFF. V is TRBV5-1 and J is TRBJ1-1; D is unresolved. Trimming took off 0 bases at V and 3 bases at J, with 15 bases between the two ends. This CDR3 contains 16 residues. The germline V gene has CDR1 SGHRS and CDR2 YFSETQ. The variable domain in full, completed from reference TRBV5-1 and TRBJ1-1, reads KAGVTQTPRYLIKTRGQQVTLSCSPISGHRSVSWYQQTPGQGLQFLFEYFSETQRNKGNFPGRFSGRQFSNSRSEMNVSTLELGDSALYLCASSLGRATTHTEAFFGQGTRLTVV.

This clone was picked up a small number of times. DNA of the CDR3: TGTGCCAGCAGCTTAGTTGAGGCCTCCGGCTACACCTTC. Amino acids: CASSLVEASGYTF. This chain joins TRBV7-2 and TRBJ1-2; D uncertain. The germline gives CDR1 SGHTA, CDR2 FQGNSA. The V end was cut by 1 base, the J end by 8 bases, with 11 bases between. The CDR3 sequence is 13 residues long. Supplemented by reference TRBV7-2 and TRBJ1-2, the full variable domain reads GAGVSQSPSNKVTEKGKDVELRCDPISGHTALYWYRQSLGQGLEFLIYFQGNSAPDKSGLPSDRFSAERTGGSVSTLTIQRTQQEDSAVYLCASSLVEASGYTFGSGTRLTVV.